This T cell receptor beta chain stems from a study of blood T cell repertoires in COVID-19. The wider study: Samples representing acute and convalescent COVID-19 were sourced from the United States, Italy and Spain. T cells, B-cell-depleted T cells, or PBMCs provided the cDNA or gDNA that served as material.

Authors' analysis steps: Estimation of nucleated cell counts was performed using reference gene primer amplification. Produced via immunoSEQ multiplex PCR; TCRdb's table is partial and in-frame only. V and J calls and clone size are copied from that table; D and trimming were computed from the DNA. The sample comprises fewer than 85,000 clones, around 85% of which are singletons, and roughly 5.7% rests with the top ten. From germline, CDR1 is SGHRS and CDR2 YFSETQ. The CDR3 is 14 residues long. Trimming shortened V by 0 bases and J by 5 bases, and 11 bases separated the two germline ends. The chain has TRBV5-1 and TRBJ1-1; D gene uncertain. Sequencing used peripheral blood. The receptor was isolated from a man aged 55-75 years with acute or convalescent COVID-19. The DNA of the CDR3 is TGCGCCAGCAGCTTGGGTTCCACGGGGACTGAAGCTTTCTTT. It translates to CASSLGSTGTEAFF. The full variable domain, with the rest looked up from reference TRBV5-1 and TRBJ1-1, is KAGVTQTPRYLIKTRGQQVTLSCSPISGHRSVSWYQQTPGQGLQFLFEYFSETQRNKGNFPGRFSGRQFSNSRSEMNVSTLELGDSALYLCASSLGSTGTEAFFGQGTRLTVV.